Listed here are 5 T cell receptor beta chains from one sample, sequenced in a study of blood T cell repertoires in COVID-19. Repertoires were generated with immunoSEQ multiplex PCR, while TCRdb's copy carries only in-frame clones and drops some. The data contain 200,000 to 250,000 clones, 70% to 90% of them singletons. The sample consisted of PBMCs or T cells enriched from blood (not recorded which). Every receptor here comes from a man aged 30 to 45 who had recovered from COVID-19.

The chain recombines TRBV27 with TRBJ2-6; TRBD1 agrees at 10 bases. In germline, CDR1 is MNHEY, CDR2 SMNVEV (reference sequence). CDR3 length: 19 amino acids. With 5 bases clipped from V and 0 bases from J, the junction kept 10 bases outside the gene matches. The CDR3 loop is CASSPFGQGVSSGANVLTF. CDR3 sequence (DNA): TGTGCCAGCAGTCCATTCGGACAGGGGGTCTCCTCTGGGGCCAACGTCCTGACTTTC. Drawing the rest from reference TRBV27 and TRBJ2-6, the complete variable domain is EAQVTQNPRYLITVTGKKLTVTCSQNMNHEYMSWYRQDPGLGLRQIYYSMNVEVTDKGDVPEGYKVSRKEKRNFPLILESPSPNQTSLYFCASSPFGQGVSSGANVLTFGAGSRLTVL.

V and J are TRBV27 and TRBJ1-2; no definite D call. The CDR3 contains 15 residues. V shed 4 bases and J shed 7 bases, with 19 bases lying between them. Germline assignment: CDR1 MNHEY and CDR2 SMNVEV (reference sequence). The DNA for the CDR3 is TGTGCCAGCAGTTCTGTGGACCTAAGGCGGGGTGGCTACACCTTC. Translating gives CASSSVDLRRGGYTF.

This rearrangement joins TRBV11-2 to TRBJ2-7; D is perhaps TRBD2 (6 bases). V lost 7 bases and J lost 0, with 22 bases in between. There are 17 residues in the CDR3. Per germline, CDR1 SGHAT and CDR2 FQNNGV. CDR3 residues: CASNLVWGSGNSYEQYF. CDR3 bases: TGTGCCAGCAACTTGGTATGGGGTAGCGGTAACTCCTACGAGCAGTACTTC.

This clone has more than one count but fewer than ten. This chain links TRBV7-9 with TRBJ1-5; D call uncertain. From germline, CDR1 is SEHNR and CDR2 FQNEAQ (reference sequence). V lost 1 base and J lost 6, with 10 bases in between. This CDR3 is 14 amino acids long. CDR3 in DNA: TGTGCCAGCAGCTTAGGCGGGGTTGGTCAGCCCCAGCATTTT. Residues: CASSLGGVGQPQHF.

The rearrangement uses TRBV19 and TRBJ2-3, with TRBD2 matching 7 bases. Germline assignment: CDR1 LNHDA and CDR2 SQIVND (reference sequence). The J segment lost 0 bases and the V segment lost 6 bases, leaving 9 bases of the junction unmatched. The length of the CDR3 is 16 residues. In DNA, the CDR3 is TGTGCCAGTAGACCAGGGACTACGCCTAGCACAGATACGCAGTATTTT. Translated: CASRPGTTPSTDTQYF.